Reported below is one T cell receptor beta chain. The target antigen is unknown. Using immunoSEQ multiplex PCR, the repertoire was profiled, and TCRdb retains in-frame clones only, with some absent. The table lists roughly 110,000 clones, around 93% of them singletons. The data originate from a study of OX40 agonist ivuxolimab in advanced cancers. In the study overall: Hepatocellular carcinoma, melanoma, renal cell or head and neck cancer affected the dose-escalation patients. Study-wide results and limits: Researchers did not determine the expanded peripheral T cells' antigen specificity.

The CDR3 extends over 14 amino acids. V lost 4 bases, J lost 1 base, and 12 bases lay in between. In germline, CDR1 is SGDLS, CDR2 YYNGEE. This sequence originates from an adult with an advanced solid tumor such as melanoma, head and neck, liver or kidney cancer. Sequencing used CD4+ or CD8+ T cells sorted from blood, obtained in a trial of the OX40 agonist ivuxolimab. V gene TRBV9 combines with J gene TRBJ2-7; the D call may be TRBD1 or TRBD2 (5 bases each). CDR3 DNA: TGTGCCAGCAGCCCAGGTGAGGGGTCCTACGAGCAGTACTTC. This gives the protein CASSPGEGSYEQYF.